This note documents a single T cell receptor (beta chain) sequence. Its antigen is undetermined. TCRdb reanalysed the RT-PCR reads using MiXCR and keeps one entry per CDR3 protein. In the table there are about 300,000 distinct CDR3 sequences, 20% to 25% of which are singletons. These data come from a study of response to subunit inactivated influenza vaccine. General study points: Authors suggested few new T cells are recruited by each seasonal influenza vaccination.

This sequence originates from a man aged 50-75 years who received an inactivated influenza vaccine. This material consisted of PBMCs from blood, taken less than 22 months after vaccination.

The CDR3 sequence: CASSKPKNSDFGHTNTGELFF. The DNA for the CDR3 is TGTGCCAGTAGTAAGCCGAAAAATTCTGACTTCGGGCATACGAACACCGGGGAGCTGTTTTTT. V is TRBV19 and J is TRBJ2-2; no clear D. V shed 4 bases and J shed 0 bases, with 27 bases lying between them. The CDR3 extends over 21 amino acids. CDR1 is LNHDA, CDR2 SQIVND, per germline (reference sequence). Filled out from reference TRBV19 and TRBJ2-2, the complete variable domain reads DGGITQSPKYLFRKEGQNVTLSCEQNLNHDAMYWYRQDPGQGLRLIYYSQIVNDFQKGDIAEGYSVSREKKESFPLTVTSAQKNPTAFYLCASSKPKNSDFGHTNTGELFFGEGSRLTVL.